The 7 T cell receptor beta chains listed next were all sequenced from one sample in a study of technical replicates of blood from a few donors. Assay used: immunoSEQ multiplex PCR; TCRdb lists only in-frame clones, some missing. The sample contains 60,000 to 95,000 clones, roughly 91% of which appear only once. Source material: T cells isolated from PBMCs. These TCRs come from a human donor in good health. Some clones in this sample may be carry-over from other donors' samples.

This clone was picked up a small number of times. This chain connects TRBV7-3 to TRBJ1-1, with D hard to call. Looked up from germline, CDR1 is SGHTA and CDR2 is FQGTGA. The CDR3 consists of 12 residues. V was cut by 5 bases and J by 10 bases, with 14 bases left in between. Written as DNA, the CDR3 is TGTGCCAGCAGCCCCGGGGAGGGTACAGCTTTCTTT. It encodes CASSPGEGTAFF.

The chain couples TRBV7-9 to TRBJ1-2; D uncertain. The V gene lost 0 bases and the J gene lost 4 bases, with 9 bases spanning the gap. The CDR3 extends over 14 amino acids. Germline-derived CDR1 and CDR2 are SEHNR and FQNEAQ (reference sequence). Here the CDR3 DNA reads TGTGCCAGCAGCTTAGCCGCGGGTTTCTATGGCTACACCTTC. This translates into CASSLAAGFYGYTF.

This clone was found once. CDR3 residues: CASSPPVRGRIYGYTF. CDR3 sequence (DNA): TGTGCCAGCTCACCACCGGTGAGGGGGCGAATCTATGGCTACACCTTC. The rearrangement uses TRBV18 and TRBJ1-2, with TRBD1 matching over 7 bases. This CDR3 is 16 amino acids long. Trimming removed 0 bases from V and 4 bases from J; junction bases left unmatched: 8. Looked up from germline, CDR1 is KGHSH and CDR2 is LQKENI.

The chain joins TRBV27 to TRBJ2-7; TRBD2 is a possible D gene (6 bases). CDR1 is MNHEY and CDR2 is SMNVEV in the germline V gene (reference sequence). V was pared by 2 bases and J by 3 bases, with 14 bases between. This CDR3 is 15 amino acids long. CDR3: CASSLRNSGDYEQYF. DNA of the CDR3: TGTGCCAGCAGTTTAAGGAATAGCGGAGACTACGAGCAGTACTTC.

V and J are TRBV6-6 and TRBJ1-5; D is unclear. This CDR3 has 12 residues. V was pared by 7 bases and J by 6 bases, with 10 bases between. Germline lookup yields CDR1 MNHNY and CDR2 SVGAGI (reference sequence). CDR3 in amino acids: CASTLEGQPQHF. CDR3 in DNA: TGTGCCAGCACTTTAGAGGGTCAGCCCCAGCATTTT.

This chain connects TRBV27 to TRBJ1-2; possibly TRBD1 for D (5 bases). Trimming pared 6 bases from V and 1 base from J, leaving 9 bases between. Germline CDR1 reads MNHEY; CDR2 reads SMNVEV (reference sequence). The CDR3 is 13 amino acids. CDR3 nucleotide sequence: TGTGCCAGCAGCAGGGACTTTAACTATGGCTACACCTTC. Amino acid sequence: CASSRDFNYGYTF.

The CDR3 sequence: CASSQGTVEDLTF. DNA for the CDR3: TGTGCCAGCAGCCAAGGGACAGTTGAAGACCTGACTTTC. V gene TRBV7-3 combines with J gene TRBJ2-6; TRBD1 matches 7 bases. The V segment lost 5 bases and the J segment 15 bases; nucleotides outside the gene matches: 10. Germline CDR1 is SGHTA and CDR2 is FQGTGA. The CDR3 loop spans 13 amino acids.